Listed below are T cell receptor beta chains from one sample, sequenced in a study of blood T cell repertoires in COVID-19. Produced via immunoSEQ multiplex PCR; TCRdb's table is partial and in-frame only. The table records under 200,000 clones, approximately 81% of them present only once. Source material: peripheral blood. Receptors were obtained from a woman aged 50 to 60 with COVID-19, enrolled during active disease. Both conserved end residues are part of each CDR3. A D gene is named only where the DNA matches it firmly. Size tells how often a clone was seen (once, few, many) or the class of an expanded clone, and some rows leave it out.

v_gene	j_gene	d_gene	abundance	CDR3nt	CDR3aa
TRBV20-1	TRBJ2-1	TRBD2	.	TGCAGTGCTAGTAAGGGAGCGGGGGCCACCTCGCGAAATGAGCAGTTCTTC	CSASKGAGATSRNEQFF
TRBV6-1	TRBJ2-1	TRBD2	.	TGTGCCAGCAGTAAAGCCCCTCTAGCGGGGGTCAATGAGCAGTTCTTC	CASSKAPLAGVNEQFF
TRBV25-1	TRBJ2-2	TRBD1	few	TGTGCCAGCAAGACAGGGGTGGCCGGGGAGCTGTTTTTT	CASKTGVAGELFF
TRBV14	TRBJ1-5	.	.	TGTGCCAGCAGTGTAGCCTTTTTCAATCAGCCCCAGCATTTT	CASSVAFFNQPQHF
TRBV28	TRBJ2-1	TRBD2	.	TGTGCCAGCAGATCCACTAGCGGGGGGATGGGTTACAATGAGCAGTTCTTC	CASRSTSGGMGYNEQFF
TRBV7-9	TRBJ2-3	.	.	TGTGCCAGCAGTTCCTGGACGGGGATCACAGATACGCAGTATTTT	CASSSWTGITDTQYF
TRBV5-4	TRBJ2-1	TRBD2	few	TGTGCCAGCAGCTTACTAGCGGGGGGGCCGTATGAGCAGTTCTTC	CASSLLAGGPYEQFF
TRBV5-1	TRBJ1-1	.	.	TGCGCCAGCAGCTTGCGGTCAGGGAACACTGAAGCTTTCTTT	CASSLRSGNTEAFF
TRBV7-2	TRBJ1-1	.	.	TGTGCCAGCAGCTTAGTAGCAGGGGAGACTGAAGCTTTCTTT	CASSLVAGETEAFF
TRBV7-9	TRBJ2-7	.	.	TGTGCCAGCAGCCCATCCTGGGGGGGCCTGGGGGAGCAGTACTTC	CASSPSWGGLGEQYF
TRBV5-4	TRBJ1-6	.	.	TGTGCCAGCAGCATGACGGGCTATAATTCACCCCTCCACTTT	CASSMTGYNSPLHF
TRBV4-2	TRBJ1-5	.	.	TGTGCCAGCAGCCAAGATGGGCAGGTCGATCAGCCCCAGCATTTT	CASSQDGQVDQPQHF
TRBV6-5	TRBJ1-1	.	.	TGTGCCAGCAAAACACGGGTTGACACTGAAGCTTTCTTT	CASKTRVDTEAFF
TRBV28	TRBJ2-1	TRBD2	once	TGTGCCAGCATTCTTAGCGGGGGGGGAACCAATGAGCAGTTCTTC	CASILSGGGTNEQFF
TRBV10-3	TRBJ2-7	TRBD1	.	TGTGCCATCAGGGGGACAGGGATCGACAGTGAGCAGTACTTC	CAIRGTGIDSEQYF
TRBV7-9	TRBJ1-1	TRBD1	once	TGTGCCAGCAGCCTAAGGACAGGGGGCAACACTGAAGCTTTCTTT	CASSLRTGGNTEAFF
TRBV7-9	TRBJ1-1	TRBD1	.	TGTGCCAGCAGGGACAGGGGGATTGAAGCTTTCTTT	CASRDRGIEAFF
TRBV7-8	TRBJ1-1	.	.	TGTGCCAGCAGCTTAGGGGTAGGGGCTCTAGGGGCTTTCTTT	CASSLGVGALGAFF
TRBV7-2	TRBJ2-3	TRBD2	.	TGTGCCAGCAGCTTAGTGGGACTAGCGATGGGGACAGATACGCAGTATTTT	CASSLVGLAMGTDTQYF
TRBV7-9	TRBJ1-3	TRBD1	.	TGTGCCAGCAGACAAGGGACAGCTGAGAGAACTGGAAACACCATATATTTT	CASRQGTAERTGNTIYF
TRBV19	TRBJ2-7	.	.	TGTGCCAGTAGTATATCGACAGACGAGCAGTACTTC	CASSISTDEQYF
TRBV15	TRBJ2-1	.	.	TGTGCCACCAGCACGCGGGGCATCGAGCAGTTCTTC	CATSTRGIEQFF
TRBV29-1	TRBJ2-5	.	once	TGCAGCGTTGAAACCCCGGACACGGTCCAAGAGACCCAGTACTTC	CSVETPDTVQETQYF
TRBV2	TRBJ2-1	.	.	TGTGCCAGCAGTGTCCAGGGTGGGCAGTTCTTC	CASSVQGGQFF
TRBV4-2	TRBJ1-3	.	once	TGTGCCAGCAGCCAAGAACAAGGGGCTTACGGAAACACCATATATTTT	CASSQEQGAYGNTIYF
TRBV2	TRBJ1-5	.	.	TGTGCCAGCAGTGAAGACAGGGATCAGCCCCAGCATTTT	CASSEDRDQPQHF
TRBV10-1	TRBJ1-5	TRBD1	.	TGCGCCAGCAGTCAACAGGGGGCCCCCAATCAGCCCCAGCATTTT	CASSQQGAPNQPQHF
TRBV9	TRBJ1-2	.	.	TGTGCCAGCAGCGTAGTTGAGGGAGGCTACACCTTC	CASSVVEGGYTF
TRBV23-1	TRBJ2-2	TRBD1	.	TGCGCCAGCAGTCTGACAGGGAACCTAGCGAACACCGGGGAGCTGTTTTTT	CASSLTGNLANTGELFF
TRBV19	TRBJ2-7	.	once	TGTGCCAGTAGGATAGGGGCAGGGGACTCCTACGAGCAGTACTTC	CASRIGAGDSYEQYF